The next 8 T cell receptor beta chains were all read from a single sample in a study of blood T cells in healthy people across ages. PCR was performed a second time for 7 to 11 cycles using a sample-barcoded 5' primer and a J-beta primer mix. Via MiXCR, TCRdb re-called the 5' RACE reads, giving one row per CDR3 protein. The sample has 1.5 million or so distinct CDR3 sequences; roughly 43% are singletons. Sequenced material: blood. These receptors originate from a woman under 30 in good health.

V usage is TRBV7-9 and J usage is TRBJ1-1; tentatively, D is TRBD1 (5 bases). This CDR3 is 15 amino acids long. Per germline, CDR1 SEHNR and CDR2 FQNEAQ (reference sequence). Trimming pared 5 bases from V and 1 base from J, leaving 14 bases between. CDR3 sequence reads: CASSPGGRPNTEAFF. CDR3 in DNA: TGTGCCAGCAGCCCCGGGGGGAGACCGAACACTGAAGCTTTCTTT.

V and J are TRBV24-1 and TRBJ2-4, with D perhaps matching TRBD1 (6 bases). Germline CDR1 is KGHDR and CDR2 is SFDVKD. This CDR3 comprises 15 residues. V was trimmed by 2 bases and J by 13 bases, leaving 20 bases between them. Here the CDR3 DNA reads TGTGCCACCAGTGATTCCCTGGACAGTTACAATGAGCAGTACTTC. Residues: CATSDSLDSYNEQYF.

The CDR3 sequence: CASSLRTGEDTQYF. The CDR3 DNA reads TGTGCCAGCAGCTTAAGGACAGGGGAGGATACGCAGTATTTT. The genes are TRBV7-3 and TRBJ2-3; TRBD1 matches at 9 bases. CDR3 size: 14 residues. Germline V CDR1 and CDR2: SGHTA, FQGTGA. V lost 1 base, J lost 6 bases, and 2 bases stayed unmatched.

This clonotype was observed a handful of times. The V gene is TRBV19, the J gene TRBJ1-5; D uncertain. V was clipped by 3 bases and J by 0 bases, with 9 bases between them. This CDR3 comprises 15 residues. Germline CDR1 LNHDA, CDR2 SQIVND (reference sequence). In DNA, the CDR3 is TGTGCCAGTAGTATTGGCCGGATTAGCAATCAGCCCCAGCATTTT. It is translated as CASSIGRISNQPQHF.

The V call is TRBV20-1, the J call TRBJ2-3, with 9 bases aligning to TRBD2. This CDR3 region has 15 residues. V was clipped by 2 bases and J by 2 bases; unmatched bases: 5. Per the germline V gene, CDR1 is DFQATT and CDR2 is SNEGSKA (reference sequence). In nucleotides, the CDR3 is TGCAGTGCTAGACGGGGACTAGCACCCACAGATACGCAGTATTTT. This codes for CSARRGLAPTDTQYF.

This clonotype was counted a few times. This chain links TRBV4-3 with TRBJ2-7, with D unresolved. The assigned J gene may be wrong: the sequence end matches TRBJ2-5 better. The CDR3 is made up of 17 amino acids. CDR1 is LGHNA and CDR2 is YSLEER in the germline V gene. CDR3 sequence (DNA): TGCGCCAGCAGCCAAGATCGTATGGAAACCTATGTGGAGACCCAGTACTTC. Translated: CASSQDRMETYVETQYF.

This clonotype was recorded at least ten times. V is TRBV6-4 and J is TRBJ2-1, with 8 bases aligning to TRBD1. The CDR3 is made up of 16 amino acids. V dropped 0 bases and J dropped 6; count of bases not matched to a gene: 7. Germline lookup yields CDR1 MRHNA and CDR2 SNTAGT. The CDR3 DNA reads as TGTGCCAGCAGTGACTCCGGGCAGGGGGCCGTCAATGAGCAGTTCTTC. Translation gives CASSDSGQGAVNEQFF.

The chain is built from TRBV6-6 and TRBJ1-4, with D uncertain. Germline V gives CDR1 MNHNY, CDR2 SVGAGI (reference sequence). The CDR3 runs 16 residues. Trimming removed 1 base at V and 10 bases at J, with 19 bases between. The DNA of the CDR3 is TGTGCCAGCAGTTACTACACGGACGGACGGGAGGGAAAACTGTTTTTT. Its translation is CASSYYTDGREGKLFF.